This is a list of T cell receptor beta chains from one sample in a study of T-cell reconstitution after alpha-beta-depleted transplantation in children. TCRdb reprocessed the PCR reads with MiXCR, giving one entry per CDR3 protein. The repertoire holds 490,000 or so distinct CDR3 sequences, with 12% as singletons. Sequencing used PBMCs from the stem cell graft donor, obtained from the stem cell graft. The receptors shown here come from a human donor who donated a stem cell graft to a child with combined immunodeficiency. Both conserved end residues are part of each CDR3. Each record gives: CDR3 protein, CDR3 DNA, clone size, V gene, J gene, D gene. D genes are given only for firm matches. A row's size may be missing; if present it is once, few, many or a size class.

CDR3 protein: CATSAETDTQYF
CDR3 DNA: TGTGCCACCAGTGCCGAAACAGATACGCAGTATTTT
clone size: few
V gene: TRBV24-1
J gene: TRBJ2-3
D gene: NA

CDR3 protein: CASSEAREKLFF
CDR3 DNA: TGTGCCAGCAGTGAAGCTAGAGAAAAACTGTTTTTT
clone size: few
V gene: TRBV6-1
J gene: TRBJ1-4
D gene: NA

CDR3 protein: CSVAGRYQETQYF
CDR3 DNA: TGCAGCGTCGCAGGACGGTACCAAGAGACCCAGTACTTC
clone size: NA
V gene: TRBV29-1
J gene: TRBJ2-5
D gene: NA

CDR3 protein: CATSGSRTGYEQYF
CDR3 DNA: TGTGCCACCAGTGGGAGCCGTACGGGCTACGAGCAGTACTTC
clone size: NA
V gene: TRBV24-1
J gene: TRBJ2-7
D gene: NA

CDR3 protein: CASTIGGGAVETQYF
CDR3 DNA: TGTGCCAGCACGATTGGAGGGGGGGCCGTAGAGACCCAGTACTTC
clone size: few
V gene: TRBV12-3/TRBV12-4
J gene: TRBJ2-5
D gene: NA

CDR3 protein: CASSLVPAPRRTGELFF
CDR3 DNA: TGTGCCAGCAGCTTAGTCCCAGCCCCCAGGCGAACCGGGGAGCTGTTTTTT
clone size: many
V gene: TRBV7-2
J gene: TRBJ2-2
D gene: NA

CDR3 protein: CASSLGQGSYNEQFF
CDR3 DNA: TGTGCCAGCAGCTTAGGACAGGGGTCCTACAATGAGCAGTTCTTC
clone size: many
V gene: TRBV5-1
J gene: TRBJ2-1
D gene: TRBD1

CDR3 protein: CASKQGGQPQHF
CDR3 DNA: TGTGCCAGCAAACAGGGAGGTCAGCCCCAGCATTTT
clone size: NA
V gene: TRBV12-3/TRBV12-4
J gene: TRBJ1-5
D gene: NA

CDR3 protein: CSASYREPGELFF
CDR3 DNA: TGCAGTGCTAGTTACAGGGAGCCCGGGGAGCTGTTTTTT
clone size: few
V gene: TRBV20-1
J gene: TRBJ2-2
D gene: NA

CDR3 protein: CASSMRSRYQETQYF
CDR3 DNA: TGCGCCAGCAGCATGCGGTCACGGTACCAAGAGACCCAGTACTTC
clone size: NA
V gene: TRBV5-1
J gene: TRBJ2-5
D gene: NA

CDR3 protein: CASRRTGYPSYNEQFF
CDR3 DNA: TGCGCCAGCAGACGCACAGGATACCCTTCCTACAATGAGCAGTTCTTC
clone size: many
V gene: TRBV5-1
J gene: TRBJ2-1
D gene: NA

CDR3 protein: CASSSTGGFGETQYF
CDR3 DNA: TGTGCCAGCAGCTCGACAGGGGGCTTTGGGGAGACCCAGTACTTC
clone size: NA
V gene: TRBV7-9
J gene: TRBJ2-5
D gene: TRBD1

CDR3 protein: CSVAGGAPPGEQYF
CDR3 DNA: TGCAGCGTCGCCGGGGGGGCGCCTCCGGGCGAGCAGTACTTC
clone size: NA
V gene: TRBV29-1
J gene: TRBJ2-7
D gene: TRBD2

CDR3 protein: CSAGALAEQETQYF
CDR3 DNA: TGCAGTGCCGGGGCACTAGCGGAACAAGAGACCCAGTACTTC
clone size: few
V gene: TRBV20-1
J gene: TRBJ2-5
D gene: TRBD2

CDR3 protein: CSVEFWRYEQFF
CDR3 DNA: TGCAGCGTTGAATTCTGGCGGTATGAGCAGTTCTTC
clone size: NA
V gene: TRBV29-1
J gene: TRBJ2-1
D gene: NA

CDR3 protein: CATSRKGQQLSSGNTIYF
CDR3 DNA: TGTGCCACCAGCAGAAAGGGACAACAGTTAAGCTCTGGAAACACCATATATTTT
clone size: few
V gene: TRBV15
J gene: TRBJ1-3
D gene: NA

CDR3 protein: CASSLAAVTGELFF
CDR3 DNA: TGTGCCAGCAGTTTAGCTGCCGTCACCGGGGAGCTGTTTTTT
clone size: many
V gene: TRBV27
J gene: TRBJ2-2
D gene: NA

CDR3 protein: CSVGVGFISTDTQYF
CDR3 DNA: TGCAGCGTTGGTGTAGGGTTCATTAGCACAGATACGCAGTATTTT
clone size: NA
V gene: TRBV29-1
J gene: TRBJ2-3
D gene: NA

CDR3 protein: CASSSLGGGNIQYF
CDR3 DNA: TGTGCCAGCAGCTCTCTCGGTGGGGGAAACATTCAGTACTTC
clone size: few
V gene: TRBV27
J gene: TRBJ2-4
D gene: NA

CDR3 protein: CASSLLGIFNEQFF
CDR3 DNA: TGTGCCAGCAGTTTATTGGGTATTTTCAATGAGCAGTTCTTC
clone size: many
V gene: TRBV12-3/TRBV12-4
J gene: TRBJ2-1
D gene: NA

CDR3 protein: CASSGGEGIRETQYF
CDR3 DNA: TGTGCCAGCAGTGGGGGGGAGGGGATCCGGGAGACCCAGTACTTC
clone size: few
V gene: TRBV12-3/TRBV12-4
J gene: TRBJ2-5
D gene: TRBD2

CDR3 protein: CSEGTSKETQYF
CDR3 DNA: TGCAGTGAAGGGACTAGCAAAGAGACCCAGTACTTC
clone size: NA
V gene: TRBV20-1
J gene: TRBJ2-5
D gene: TRBD2

CDR3 protein: CASSLLSRMGEQYF
CDR3 DNA: TGTGCCAGCAGTTTATTGTCCCGGATGGGCGAGCAGTACTTC
clone size: few
V gene: TRBV27
J gene: TRBJ2-7
D gene: NA

CDR3 protein: CASSFNTGTSVHNEQFF
CDR3 DNA: TGTGCCAGCAGCTTTAACACCGGGACTAGCGTACACAATGAGCAGTTCTTC
clone size: many
V gene: TRBV7-2
J gene: TRBJ2-1
D gene: TRBD2

CDR3 protein: CAISESIETGLNTEAFF
CDR3 DNA: TGTGCCATCAGTGAGTCGATCGAGACGGGGTTGAACACTGAAGCTTTCTTT
clone size: many
V gene: TRBV10-3
J gene: TRBJ1-1
D gene: NA

CDR3 protein: CSAPGKGDTEAFF
CDR3 DNA: TGCAGTGCTCCGGGGAAAGGCGACACTGAAGCTTTCTTT
clone size: few
V gene: TRBV20-1
J gene: TRBJ1-1
D gene: NA

CDR3 protein: CASSLGVEQYF
CDR3 DNA: TGTGCCAGCAGTTTAGGGGTCGAGCAGTACTTC
clone size: many
V gene: TRBV12-3/TRBV12-4
J gene: TRBJ2-7
D gene: NA

CDR3 protein: CASSLRGGPTNEKLFF
CDR3 DNA: TGTGCCAGCAGTTTAAGAGGGGGGCCTACTAATGAAAAACTGTTTTTT
clone size: NA
V gene: TRBV12-3/TRBV12-4
J gene: TRBJ1-4
D gene: NA

CDR3 protein: CASSPTGLETQYF
CDR3 DNA: TGTGCCAGCAGCCCAACAGGGTTGGAGACCCAGTACTTC
clone size: many
V gene: TRBV7-9
J gene: TRBJ2-5
D gene: NA

CDR3 protein: CATTRDYFYNEQFF
CDR3 DNA: TGTGCCACCACTCGAGACTACTTTTACAATGAGCAGTTCTTC
clone size: many
V gene: TRBV24-1
J gene: TRBJ2-1
D gene: NA

CDR3 protein: CSVAGTSGDDEQFF
CDR3 DNA: TGCAGCGTTGCCGGGACTAGCGGGGATGATGAGCAGTTCTTC
clone size: many
V gene: TRBV29-1
J gene: TRBJ2-1
D gene: TRBD2

CDR3 protein: CASSGQVGNEKLFF
CDR3 DNA: TGTGCCAGCAGCGGACAGGTTGGGAATGAAAAACTGTTTTTT
clone size: few
V gene: TRBV5-5
J gene: TRBJ1-4
D gene: TRBD1

CDR3 protein: CSARGGTGDEGYTF
CDR3 DNA: TGCAGTGCTAGAGGGGGGACAGGGGACGAGGGCTACACCTTC
clone size: few
V gene: TRBV20-1
J gene: TRBJ1-2
D gene: TRBD1

CDR3 protein: CASSETGTGYNSPLHF
CDR3 DNA: TGTGCCAGCAGCGAAACCGGGACAGGTTATAATTCACCCCTCCACTTT
clone size: many
V gene: TRBV12-3/TRBV12-4
J gene: TRBJ1-6
D gene: TRBD1

CDR3 protein: CSVEGRGGDTQYF
CDR3 DNA: TGCAGCGTTGAAGGGCGGGGAGGAGATACGCAGTATTTT
clone size: many
V gene: TRBV29-1
J gene: TRBJ2-3
D gene: NA

CDR3 protein: CASSLLGGEYEQYF
CDR3 DNA: TGCGCCAGCAGCTTGCTAGGGGGGGAGTACGAGCAGTACTTC
clone size: few
V gene: TRBV5-1
J gene: TRBJ2-7
D gene: NA

CDR3 protein: CASSGDRVWYGYTF
CDR3 DNA: TGTGCCAGCAGTGGGGACAGGGTATGGTATGGCTACACCTTC
clone size: NA
V gene: TRBV3-1
J gene: TRBJ1-2
D gene: TRBD1

CDR3 protein: CASGDGMNEQFF
CDR3 DNA: TGTGCCAGCGGCGACGGTATGAATGAGCAGTTCTTC
clone size: many
V gene: TRBV6-5
J gene: TRBJ2-1
D gene: NA

CDR3 protein: CASSLAHRGSYEQYF
CDR3 DNA: TGTGCCAGCAGCTTAGCACACCGGGGTTCCTACGAGCAGTACTTC
clone size: few
V gene: TRBV7-9
J gene: TRBJ2-7
D gene: NA

CDR3 protein: CASSLFDRGSYNEQFF
CDR3 DNA: TGTGCCAGCAGCTTATTCGACAGGGGTTCCTACAATGAGCAGTTCTTC
clone size: once
V gene: TRBV7-3
J gene: TRBJ2-1
D gene: TRBD1

CDR3 protein: CASRWTAGTDTQYF
CDR3 DNA: TGCGCCAGCAGATGGACGGCGGGCACAGATACGCAGTATTTT
clone size: NA
V gene: TRBV5-1
J gene: TRBJ2-3
D gene: NA

CDR3 protein: CASSPAYRGLRGYGYTF
CDR3 DNA: TGTGCCAGCAGCCCAGCATACCGGGGCCTGAGGGGATATGGCTACACCTTC
clone size: few
V gene: TRBV5-5
J gene: TRBJ1-2
D gene: NA

CDR3 protein: CSVEDTQGRSGYTF
CDR3 DNA: TGCAGCGTTGAAGATACCCAGGGCCGCTCTGGCTACACCTTC
clone size: many
V gene: TRBV29-1
J gene: TRBJ1-2
D gene: NA

CDR3 protein: CASSSLTGSSYEQYF
CDR3 DNA: TGCGCCAGCAGCTCTCTGACAGGTTCGAGCTACGAGCAGTACTTC
clone size: many
V gene: TRBV5-1
J gene: TRBJ2-7
D gene: NA

CDR3 protein: CSAYTTSSYEQYF
CDR3 DNA: TGCAGTGCGTATACCACGAGCTCCTACGAGCAGTACTTC
clone size: many
V gene: TRBV20-1
J gene: TRBJ2-7
D gene: NA